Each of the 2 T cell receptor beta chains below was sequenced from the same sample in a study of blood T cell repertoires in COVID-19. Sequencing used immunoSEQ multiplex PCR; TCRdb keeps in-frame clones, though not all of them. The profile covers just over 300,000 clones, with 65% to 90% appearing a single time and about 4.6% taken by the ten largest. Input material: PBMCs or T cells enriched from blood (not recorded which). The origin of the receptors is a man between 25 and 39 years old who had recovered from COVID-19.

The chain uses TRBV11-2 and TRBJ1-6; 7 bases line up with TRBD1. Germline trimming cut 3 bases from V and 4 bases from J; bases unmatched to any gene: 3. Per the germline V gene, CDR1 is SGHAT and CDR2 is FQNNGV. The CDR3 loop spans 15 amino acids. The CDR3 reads CASSFGTAYNSPLHF. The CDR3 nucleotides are TGTGCCAGCAGCTTTGGGACAGCTTATAATTCACCCCTCCACTTT.

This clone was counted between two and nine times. CDR3: CASSEGNRVDTQYF. CDR3 in DNA: TGCGCCAGCAGCGAGGGTAACCGGGTGGATACGCAGTATTTT. The chain combines TRBV5-1 with TRBJ2-3; the D gene is possibly TRBD2 (5 bases). This CDR3 comprises 14 residues. Germline V gives CDR1 SGHRS, CDR2 YFSETQ. Between the trimmed V and J ends, which lost 4 bases and 6 bases, there was a span of 15 bases. Full variable domain (remainder filled in from reference TRBV5-1 and TRBJ2-3): KAGVTQTPRYLIKTRGQQVTLSCSPISGHRSVSWYQQTPGQGLQFLFEYFSETQRNKGNFPGRFSGRQFSNSRSEMNVSTLELGDSALYLCASSEGNRVDTQYFGPGTRLTVL.